The T cell receptor beta chain described here comes from a study of T cell responses to AZD1222 COVID-19 vaccine. Study-wide points: Donors skewed white British and female; clonal diversity was possibly underestimated. Two AZD1222 administrations were followed by greater Spike-specific TCR breadth and depth. The study found vaccine-associated CD4 TCRs spanning spike, dominant at 160-218 and 743-854. Nearly half of the spike-specific TCRs reportedly recognize variant regions that carry no mutations.

Repertoires were generated with immunoSEQ multiplex PCR, while TCRdb's copy carries only in-frame clones and drops some. The sample shows about 64,000 clones, about four fifths of them seen only once. Germline V gene sequence: CDR1 LGHDT, CDR2 YNNKEL (reference sequence). This CDR3 comprises 12 residues. V lost 5 bases and J 8 bases, leaving 9 bases between the germline ends. Worth noting for this clone: Its antigen is undetermined.

The sequence was collected from an adult who received the AZD1222 COVID-19 vaccine. Material: peripheral blood, obtained 28 days after the second AZD1222 dose. The V and J genes are TRBV3-1 (or the pseudogene TRBV3-2) and TRBJ1-4; D not certain. The CDR3 here is CASSSRLEKLFF. CDR3 DNA sequence: TGTGCCAGCAGCTCCAGGTTAGAAAAACTGTTTTTT.